These 5 T cell receptor beta chains share one sample of origin, sequenced in a study of molecular identifiers for immune sequencing clone quantification. TCRdb processed the PCR reads anew with MiXCR; each CDR3 protein has one entry. The table includes more than 550,000 distinct CDR3 sequences, 25% detected once. The sequenced material came from naive CD8+ T cells from blood, with Jurkat cell RNA spiked in. As for subset: FACS-sorted CD8+CD4-CCR7+CD45RA+ naive T cells. The source of these receptors is a human donor in good health. Some libraries in this study had Jurkat cell RNA spiked in.

V gene TRBV4-1 combines with J gene TRBJ1-1, with 9 nucleotides matching TRBD1. This CDR3 has 17 residues. The V gene's germline CDR1 is MGHRA and CDR2 YSYEKL. The V and J ends lost 0 bases and 0 bases, in that order; junction bases with no gene match: 5. For the CDR3, the DNA is TGCGCCAGCAGCCAAGAGTGGACAGGGGATATGAACACTGAAGCTTTCTTT. Translation: CASSQEWTGDMNTEAFF.

This clonotype was seen ten or more times. The chain recombines TRBV4-1 with TRBJ2-5; D perhaps matches TRBD2 (6 bases). V lost 4 bases and J lost 2, with 11 bases in between. The CDR3 runs to 14 residues. The germline V gene has CDR1 MGHRA and CDR2 YSYEKL. CDR3 nucleotide sequence: TGCGCCAGCAGCCCCAGACTAGAACAAGAGACCCAGTACTTC. Translating gives CASSPRLEQETQYF.

In its sample, this clonotype was seen a few times. The V gene is TRBV5-1, the J gene TRBJ2-5; D is perhaps TRBD2 (6 bases). V was shortened by 5 bases and J by 4 bases, with 15 bases between the two germline ends. This CDR3 is 14 amino acids long. Germline values: CDR1 SGHRS, CDR2 YFSETQ. In DNA, the CDR3 is TGCGCCAGCAGTGTCTCGCGGGGATTAGAGACCCAGTACTTC. It translates to CASSVSRGLETQYF.

This clonotype was counted many times. V gene TRBV6-6 combines with J gene TRBJ2-7; possibly TRBD1 for D (5 bases). The CDR3 extends over 14 amino acids. The V end lost 2 bases, the J end lost 1 base, and 9 bases lay between the germline ends. Germline V gives CDR1 MNHNY, CDR2 SVGAGI (reference sequence). The CDR3 loop is CASSYQGSSYEQYF. The CDR3 nucleotides are TGTGCCAGCAGTTACCAGGGAAGTTCCTACGAGCAGTACTTC.

This clonotype was observed a few times. The CDR3 coding sequence is TGTGCCAGCAGCTTGGAGGTGACAGGGGTGCCAGACGAGCAGTACTTC. Protein product: CASSLEVTGVPDEQYF. The chain joins TRBV5-4 to TRBJ2-7; 8 bases line up with TRBD1. The CDR3 is 16 residues long. With 0 bases clipped from V and 5 bases from J, the junction kept 10 bases outside the gene matches. CDR1 SGHNT and CDR2 YYREEE come from the germline V gene (reference sequence). The complete variable domain, with remaining parts taken from reference TRBV5-4 and TRBJ2-7, reads ETGVTQSPTHLIKTRGQQVTLRCSSQSGHNTVSWYQQALGQGPQFIFQYYREEENGRGNFPPRFSGLQFPNYSSELNVNALELDDSALYLCASSLEVTGVPDEQYFGPGTRLTVT.